Here is one TCR beta chain with its context. Its target is unknown. CDR1 is MNHEY, CDR2 SMNVEV, per germline (reference sequence). This CDR3 spans 15 amino acids. V was clipped by 6 bases and J by 6 bases; unmatched bases: 11. The donors were all healthy and Caucasian. This entry belongs to a study of identical twins. Study conclusions and caveats: Modelling approaches yielded underestimates of out-of-frame TCR alpha sharing between monozygotic twins. Analyses based on zero insertions could be partly confounded by invariant MAIT and iNKT cells.

A universal primer site was added by template switching, and unique molecular identifiers were carried by the cDNA. TCRdb re-called the 5' RACE reads with MiXCR, one entry per CDR3 protein. The sample consists of roughly 690,000 distinct CDR3 sequences, around 21% of them appearing once. These same data were also listed under a study on T cells expressing NK-cell markers.

V usage is TRBV27 and J usage is TRBJ1-5, with 7 bases lining up with TRBD1. Sequences were obtained from PBMCs. The sequence derives from a young woman in good health. In nucleotides, the CDR3 is TGTGCCAGCAGCTGGACAGGTGGGGCCTCTCAGCCCCAGCATTTT. Protein: CASSWTGGASQPQHF.